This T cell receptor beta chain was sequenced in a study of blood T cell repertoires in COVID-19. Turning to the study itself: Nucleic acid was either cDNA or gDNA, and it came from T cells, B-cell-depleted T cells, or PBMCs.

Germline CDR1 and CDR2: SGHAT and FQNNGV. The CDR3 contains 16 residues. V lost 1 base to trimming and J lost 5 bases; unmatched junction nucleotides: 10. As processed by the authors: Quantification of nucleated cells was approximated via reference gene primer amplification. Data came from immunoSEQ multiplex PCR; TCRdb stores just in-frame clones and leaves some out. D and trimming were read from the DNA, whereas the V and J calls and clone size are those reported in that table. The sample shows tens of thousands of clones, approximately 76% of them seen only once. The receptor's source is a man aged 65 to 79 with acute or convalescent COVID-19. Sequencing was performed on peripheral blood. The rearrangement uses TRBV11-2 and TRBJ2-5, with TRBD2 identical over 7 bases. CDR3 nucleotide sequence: TGTGCCAGCAGCTTAGTTGGAGCGGGATCCTGGGAGACCCAGTACTTC. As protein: CASSLVGAGSWETQYF.